This T cell receptor (beta chain) is from a study of Tregs in tolerant kidney transplant recipients. Sequencing was performed with immunoSEQ multiplex PCR; in TCRdb, only in-frame clones are kept and a portion is missing. The sample has 60,000 to 95,000 clones; roughly 98% are singletons. Worth noting for this clone: Its target is unknown.

Findings of the study overall: Biological reproducibility was not directly addressed, but technical replication error appeared minimal. Antigen-driven expansion was suggested because donor-specific Tregs expanded more than all Tregs in tolerant patients.

Sequenced material: CD4+ T cells from blood, taken before the transplant. The receptor's source is a human donor who received a combined kidney and bone marrow transplant.

The CDR3 loop reads CASSLSRLAGVDEQFF. In DNA form, the CDR3 reads TGTGCCAGCAGCTTATCTCGGTTAGCGGGAGTGGATGAGCAGTTCTTC. The J gene is TRBJ2-1, the V gene TRBV7-8, with 9 bases matching TRBD2. Per the germline V gene, CDR1 is SGHVS and CDR2 is FQNEAQ. V was clipped by 2 bases and J by 8 bases; unmatched bases: 10. This CDR3 is built from 16 residues.